One sample yielded the 27 T cell receptor beta chains listed below, sequenced in a study of blood T cells in healthy people across ages. For the second PCR, which ran for 7 to 11 cycles, a sample-barcoded 5' primer and a J-beta primer mix were used. TCRdb re-called the 5' RACE reads with MiXCR, one entry per CDR3 protein. The repertoire holds some 1.6 million distinct CDR3 sequences, roughly 32% seen once, with roughly 10% in the top ten. The material sequenced was blood. Every receptor here comes from a woman under 40 in good health.

This clonotype appeared a single time. The CDR3 sequence is CASSPRSPGTGVNEKLFF. The CDR3 DNA reads as TGTGCCAGCTCACCACGATCCCCGGGTACAGGGGTTAATGAAAAACTGTTTTTT. The chain is built from TRBV18 and TRBJ1-4; 7 bases line up with TRBD1. This CDR3 has 18 amino acids. With V trimmed by 1 base and J by 4 bases, 12 bases remained unmatched. Germline assignment: CDR1 KGHSH and CDR2 LQKENI.

The J gene is TRBJ2-1, the V gene TRBV4-1; TRBD2 aligns across 8 bases. V lost 2 bases and J lost 4; bases outside the gene matches: 10. Per the germline V gene, CDR1 is MGHRA and CDR2 is YSYEKL. This CDR3 is 17 amino acids long. The chain's CDR3 is CASSQRGTGGLYNEQFF. As DNA, the CDR3 is TGCGCCAGCAGCCAAAGGGGCACGGGGGGGCTGTACAATGAGCAGTTCTTC.

This clonotype came up a few times. The chain couples TRBV12-3 or TRBV12-4 to TRBJ2-3; 9 bases are shared with TRBD1. CDR3 length equals 15 residues. J was trimmed by 2 bases and V by 7 bases; bases with no gene match: 7. The CDR3 nucleotides read TGTGCCAGCACCGGGACAGGGATCTTCACAGATACGCAGTATTTT. Its protein product is CASTGTGIFTDTQYF.

This clonotype was picked up a small number of times. Here the CDR3 reads CASSDDRGEETQYF. As DNA, the CDR3 is TGTGCCAGCAGTGACGACAGGGGAGAAGAGACCCAGTACTTC. J is TRBJ2-5 and V is TRBV12-3 or TRBV12-4, with 8 bases fitting TRBD1. V trimming: 5 bases; J trimming: 3 bases; junction bases outside the gene matches: 5. The CDR3 has 14 amino acids.

This rearrangement joins TRBV4-1 to TRBJ1-2, with 7 bases matching TRBD1. CDR1 is MGHRA and CDR2 is YSYEKL in the germline V gene. This CDR3 comprises 15 residues. Trimming at V came to 1 base and at J to 8 bases, leaving 10 bases not matched to a gene. This chain's CDR3 is CASSQGGTGAFGYTF. The CDR3 region has the DNA TGCGCCAGCAGCCAAGGTGGTACAGGGGCATTCGGCTACACCTTC.

The chain joins TRBV4-2 to TRBJ2-1; the D gene could be TRBD1 or TRBD2 (6 bases each). The V end was cut by 2 bases, the J end by 2 bases, with 13 bases between. The CDR3 contains 16 residues. CDR1 and CDR2 from the germline V gene are LGHNA and YNFKEQ. The CDR3, as DNA: TGTGCCAGCAGCCAAAGGGGGGTGGGTACCTACAATGAGCAGTTCTTC. As protein: CASSQRGVGTYNEQFF.

The sample holds a few counts of this clonotype. The chain has TRBV12-3 or TRBV12-4 and TRBJ2-1; TRBD2 matches at 7 bases. Trimming at V came to 3 bases and at J to 6 bases, leaving 5 bases not matched to a gene. This CDR3 contains 14 residues. The CDR3 loop is CASSLASSGNEQFF. The CDR3 DNA sequence: TGTGCCAGCAGTTTGGCGTCTAGCGGCAATGAGCAGTTCTTC.

This clonotype was observed a few times. The chain couples TRBV12-3 or TRBV12-4 to TRBJ1-5, with TRBD1 matching over 12 bases. V shed 0 bases, J shed 4 bases, and the junction held 1 base outside the gene matches. The CDR3 is 16 amino acids. The CDR3 region is CASSLAGQGANQPQHF. CDR3 bases: TGTGCCAGCAGTTTAGCGGGACAGGGGGCGAATCAGCCCCAGCATTTT.

On this clonotype itself: Germline and junction disagree at one end, which may indicate a read error. V is TRBV6-2 or TRBV6-3 and J is TRBJ1-3; a possible D gene is TRBD1 (5 bases). Per germline, CDR1 MNHEY and CDR2 SVGEGT. The CDR3 has 16 amino acids. CDR3 nucleotide sequence: TGTGCTAGCAAGATCTCCGGGGGTGGACCTCTAAACACCATATATTTT. It yields the protein CASKISGGGPLNTIYF.

This chain connects TRBV5-1 to TRBJ1-5, with D possibly TRBD1 on 6 matching bases. The V gene lost 2 bases and the J gene lost 6 bases, with 12 bases spanning the gap. Germline-derived CDR1 and CDR2 are SGHRS and YFSETQ. The CDR3 is 14 amino acids. CDR3 residues: CASSFEGVGQPQHF. In DNA, the CDR3 is TGCGCCAGCAGCTTCGAGGGGGTGGGTCAGCCCCAGCATTTT.

In this sample, this clonotype turned up a few times. The rearrangement links TRBV6-1 to TRBJ2-7; no clear D. Per germline, CDR1 MNHNS and CDR2 SASEGT. This CDR3 spans 15 amino acids. Trimming pared 0 bases from V and 4 bases from J, leaving 13 bases between. CDR3 DNA sequence: TGTGCCAGCAGTGAAGCTGGAAGCCAGATATACGAGCAGTACTTC. It is translated as CASSEAGSQIYEQYF.

This rearrangement joins TRBV15 to TRBJ1-5; 9 nucleotides line up with TRBD1. This CDR3 spans 15 amino acids. Germline V gene sequence: CDR1 LNHNV, CDR2 YYDKDF (reference sequence). Losses at the gene ends were 4 bases for V and 2 bases for J; bases not matched to a gene: 3. The CDR3 coding sequence is TGTGCCACCAGCAAAACAGGGGGCGGCAATCAGCCCCAGCATTTT. Translation: CATSKTGGGNQPQHF. Together with reference TRBV15 and TRBJ1-5, the CDR3 gives the full variable domain: DAMVIQNPRYQVTQFGKPVTLSCSQTLNHNVMYWYQQKSSQAPKLLFHYYDKDFNNEADTPDNFQSRRPNTSFCFLDIRSPGLGDTAMYLCATSKTGGGNQPQHFGDGTRLSIL.

The chain has TRBV29-1 and TRBJ1-1, with D perhaps TRBD1 (5 bases). With 4 bases removed from V and 5 bases from J, the gap between germline ends came to 14 bases. Germline loops: CDR1 SQVTM, CDR2 ANQGSEA. The CDR3 length is 13 residues. CDR3 residues: CSVAPLGGTEAFF. The CDR3 DNA reads as TGCAGCGTTGCCCCGCTCGGGGGGACTGAAGCTTTCTTT.

This clonotype was detected only a few times. The chain joins TRBV5-5 to TRBJ2-1, with 9 nucleotides matching TRBD1. There are 15 residues in the CDR3. The germline V gene has CDR1 SGHKS and CDR2 YYEKEE (reference sequence). Trimming took 5 bases from V and 9 from J; bases not matched to a gene: 12. As DNA, the CDR3 is TGTGCCAGCAGTTCTTGGACAGGGGCCCTCCGTGAGCAGTTCTTC. Translated: CASSSWTGALREQFF.

The table lists this clonotype with a few counts. The chain is built from TRBV7-2 and TRBJ1-2; 8 bases fit TRBD1. With 5 bases clipped from V and 8 bases from J, the junction kept 13 bases outside the gene matches. Per germline, CDR1 SGHTA and CDR2 FQGNSA. The CDR3 has 15 residues. CDR3 protein: CASSPRQGPLWGYTF. CDR3 in DNA: TGTGCCAGCAGCCCGAGACAGGGGCCGCTGTGGGGCTACACCTTC.

This rearrangement joins TRBV28 to TRBJ2-3; 8 nucleotides align to TRBD2. The CDR3 is 16 amino acids. Germline CDR1 MDHEN, CDR2 SYDVKM. V shed 2 bases, J shed 3 bases, and the junction held 7 bases outside the gene matches. CDR3 DNA sequence: TGTGCCAGCAGTTTAGTTCGGGAGGGGGAGACAGATACGCAGTATTTT. Its translation is CASSLVREGETDTQYF.

This chain uses TRBV27 with TRBJ2-1, with D perhaps being TRBD1 or TRBD2 (5 bases each). The CDR3 contains 17 residues. The V end lost 0 bases, the J end lost 0 bases, and 12 bases lay between the germline ends. Germline lookup yields CDR1 MNHEY and CDR2 SMNVEV (reference sequence). The CDR3 nucleotides read TGTGCCAGCAGTTTATCGGGGGTCCTAAGCTCCTACAATGAGCAGTTCTTC. It is translated as CASSLSGVLSSYNEQFF.

This clonotype was seen a handful of times. The J gene is TRBJ2-3, the V gene TRBV7-6; the D is unclear. Trimming took off 3 bases at V and 3 bases at J, with 7 bases between the two ends. This CDR3 has 13 amino acids. Looked up from germline, CDR1 is SGHVS and CDR2 is FNYEAQ. CDR3 residues: CASSLISTDTQYF. The CDR3 DNA reads TGTGCCAGCAGCTTGATAAGTACAGATACGCAGTATTTT.

The chain employs TRBV6-5 and TRBJ1-1, with D perhaps matching TRBD1 (6 bases). The CDR3 has 12 residues. The germline gives CDR1 MNHEY, CDR2 SVGAGI. V was pared by 6 bases and J by 8 bases, with 13 bases between. The CDR3 DNA reads TGTGCCAGCAGCCGATCAGGGACAGAAGCTTTCTTT. Translated, it gives CASSRSGTEAFF.

This chain joins TRBV2 and TRBJ1-1; D may be TRBD1 (6 bases). There are 16 residues in the CDR3. CDR1 and CDR2 (germline): SNHLY, FYNNEI. Trimming removed 9 bases from V and 0 bases from J, with 20 bases in between. The CDR3 coding sequence is TGTGCCAGTGGCCGGGGGACAAGGGATTTGAACACTGAAGCTTTCTTT. Translated: CASGRGTRDLNTEAFF.

The chain combines TRBV11-2 with TRBJ1-2; 8 nucleotides match TRBD1. Germline values: CDR1 SGHAT, CDR2 FQNNGV. This CDR3 is 17 amino acids long. Trimming cost V 2 bases and J 1 base; bases outside gene matches: 9. In nucleotides, the CDR3 is TGTGCCAGCAGCTTAATATACCGGGACAGGAGTAACTATGGCTACACCTTC. This sequence encodes CASSLIYRDRSNYGYTF. Full variable domain (rest looked up from reference TRBV11-2 and TRBJ1-2): EAGVAQSPRYKIIEKRQSVAFWCNPISGHATLYWYQQILGQGPKLLIQFQNNGVVDDSQLPKDRFSAERLKGVDSTLKIQPAKLEDSAVYLCASSLIYRDRSNYGYTFGSGTRLTVV.

This sequence joins TRBV12-3 or TRBV12-4 and TRBJ2-1; 7 bases agree with TRBD2. Trimming removed 3 bases from V and 6 bases from J; junction bases left unmatched: 8. The CDR3 sequence is 15 residues long. The CDR3 region is CASSFSGGRANEQFF. The CDR3 DNA is TGTGCCAGCAGTTTCTCCGGGGGGAGGGCCAATGAGCAGTTCTTC.

DNA of the CDR3: TGTGCCACCAGTGGAGCCGGGACAGTTAACACCGGGGAGCTGTTTTTT. This encodes CATSGAGTVNTGELFF. The chain is built from TRBV24-1 and TRBJ2-2; 7 nucleotides align to TRBD1. From germline, CDR1 is KGHDR and CDR2 SFDVKD. V dropped 5 bases and J dropped 2; count of bases not matched to a gene: 7. This CDR3 comprises 16 residues.

The chain carries TRBV6-5 and TRBJ2-3, with unresolved D. CDR1 and CDR2 from the germline V gene are MNHEY and SVGAGI. Trimming left V 2 bases short and J 2 bases short, with 8 bases between. The length of the CDR3 is 14 residues. The CDR3 region has the DNA TGTGCCAGCAGTTACGGGGAAAACACAGATACGCAGTATTTT. It specifies CASSYGENTDTQYF.

The J gene is TRBJ1-2, the V gene TRBV28; 10 nucleotides line up with TRBD1. The CDR3 runs 14 residues. From germline, CDR1 is MDHEN and CDR2 SYDVKM. The V and J ends lost 6 bases and 2 bases, in that order; junction bases with no gene match: 3. CDR3 nucleotides: TGTGCCAGCAGAAGGACAGGGGGGAACTATGGCTACACCTTC. Amino acids: CASRRTGGNYGYTF.

In this sample, this clonotype turned up a few times. The chain employs TRBV7-9 and TRBJ1-1; 7 nucleotides agree with TRBD1. V was clipped by 5 bases and J by 11 bases; unmatched bases: 17. This CDR3 spans 15 amino acids. Looked up from germline, CDR1 is SEHNR and CDR2 is FQNEAQ (reference sequence). This CDR3 is CASSMDRTRELVAFF. The CDR3 DNA reads as TGTGCCAGCAGCATGGACAGGACTAGGGAGTTGGTCGCTTTCTTT.

This sequence joins TRBV20-1 and TRBJ2-1; the match to TRBD2 covers 9 bases. Germline V gene lookup returns CDR1 DFQATT and CDR2 SNEGSKA (reference sequence). With 7 bases clipped from V and 9 bases from J, the junction kept 7 bases outside the gene matches. The CDR3 has 12 amino acids. The CDR3 loop is CSGAVAGAEQFF. In DNA form, the CDR3 reads TGCAGTGGGGCGGTAGCGGGAGCTGAGCAGTTCTTC.